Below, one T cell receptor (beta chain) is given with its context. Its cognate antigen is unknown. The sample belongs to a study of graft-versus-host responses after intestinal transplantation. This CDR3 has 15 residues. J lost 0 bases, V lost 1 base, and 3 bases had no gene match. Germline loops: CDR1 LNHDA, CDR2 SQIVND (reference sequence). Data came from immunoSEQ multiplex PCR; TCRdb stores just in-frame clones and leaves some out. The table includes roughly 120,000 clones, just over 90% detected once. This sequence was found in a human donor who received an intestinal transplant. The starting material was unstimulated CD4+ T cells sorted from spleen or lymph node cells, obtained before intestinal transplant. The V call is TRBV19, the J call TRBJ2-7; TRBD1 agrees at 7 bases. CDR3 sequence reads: CASSIVGGVSYEQYF. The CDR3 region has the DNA TGTGCCAGTAGTATAGTAGGGGGCGTCTCCTACGAGCAGTACTTC.